Listed below are T cell receptor beta chains from one sample, sequenced in a study of a mutant IDH1 vaccine in newly diagnosed glioma. No cognate antigen is known for these TCRs. The repertoire was sequenced with immunoSEQ multiplex PCR; TCRdb's copy has only in-frame clones and lacks some. The table lists roughly 86,000 clones, more than 80% of them singletons, with approximately 5.4% in the top ten. The specimen comprised PBMCs, sampled from a glioma patient whose treatment included an IDH1 peptide vaccine. Receptors were obtained from a man in his forties with glioma. The CDR3 runs from the conserved cysteine through the conserved F or W. A D gene is named only where the DNA matches it firmly. The size field is filled for only some rows; it gives once, few, many or a size class.

v_call,clone_size,d_call,j_call,cdr3_nt,cdr3_aa
TRBV10-3,-,TRBD2,TRBJ2-1,TGTGCCATCAGCCAACTAGCGGGGTTAACCTACAATGAGCAGTTCTTC,CAISQLAGLTYNEQFF
TRBV30,-,TRBD1,TRBJ1-2,TGTGCCTGGAGTGCTAGACAGGGCGATGGCTACACCTTC,CAWSARQGDGYTF
TRBV6-5,-,TRBD1,TRBJ1-3,TGTGCCAGCAGAGGCAGGGGGTCCTCTGGAAACACCATATATTTT,CASRGRGSSGNTIYF
TRBV19,-,TRBD1,TRBJ1-6,TGTGCCAGTAGTGGGGGGACAGGCGGTAATTCACCCCTCCACTTT,CASSGGTGGNSPLHF
TRBV15,-,TRBD2,TRBJ2-1,TGTGCCACCAGCACGTACCGGGGACTAGCGGGGCGGGATGAGCAGTTCTTC,CATSTYRGLAGRDEQFF
TRBV7-2,-,-,TRBJ2-7,TGTGCCAGCAGCCCAGGGACGCCTACCTACGAGCAGTACTTC,CASSPGTPTYEQYF
TRBV5-6,-,-,TRBJ2-5,TGTGCCAGCAGCTTGGAAGGGGCGACGAGAGAGACCCAGTACTTC,CASSLEGATRETQYF
TRBV5-4,few,-,TRBJ2-7,TGTGCCAGCAGCTCGATTTACGAGCAGTACTTC,CASSSIYEQYF
TRBV5-1,-,-,TRBJ2-7,TGCGCCAGCAGCTTGGGGACTGTCTACGAGCAGTACTTC,CASSLGTVYEQYF
TRBV5-6,-,TRBD1,TRBJ2-7,TGTGCCAGCAGCCTAGGGACAGGGGGCGATGAGCAGTACTTC,CASSLGTGGDEQYF
TRBV28,-,-,TRBJ1-1,TGTGCCAGCAGTTTCGCTGCAAAGGGGACTGAAGCTTTCTTT,CASSFAAKGTEAFF
TRBV7-8,-,-,TRBJ2-6,TGTGCCAGCAGCTTAGAGGGTCTAAGTTCTGGGGCCAACGTCCTGACTTTC,CASSLEGLSSGANVLTF
TRBV4-2,once,TRBD2,TRBJ2-5,TGTGCCAGCAGCCAAGAGACACTAGCGGGAAAAGAGACCCAGTACTTC,CASSQETLAGKETQYF
TRBV10-2,-,-,TRBJ2-1,TGCGCCAGCAGTGAGGTCGGGGGCGCCTCCAATGAGCAGTTCTTC,CASSEVGGASNEQFF
TRBV5-1,-,-,TRBJ2-1,TGCGCCAGCAGCCCGGCGGAAACGGGCCGCTACAATGAGCAGTTCTTC,CASSPAETGRYNEQFF
TRBV7-2,-,TRBD1,TRBJ1-2,TGTGCCAGCAGCTTAATCGGTCTTACACAGGGACAGCGCTACACCTTC,CASSLIGLTQGQRYTF
TRBV7-9,once,-,TRBJ2-5,TGTGCCAGCAGCTTAGGTCAGGCAATACAAGAGACCCAGTACTTC,CASSLGQAIQETQYF
TRBV9,-,-,TRBJ2-7,TGTGCCAGCAGCGCAACAGGGTTTCCCTCCTACGAGCAGTACTTC,CASSATGFPSYEQYF
TRBV7-2,-,TRBD2,TRBJ2-7,TGTGCCAGCAGCCCGCGACTAGCGGGGGAGCAGTACTTC,CASSPRLAGEQYF
TRBV9,-,TRBD1,TRBJ2-5,TGTGCCAGCAGCGTAAACAGGGGGTATCAAGAGACCCAGTACTTC,CASSVNRGYQETQYF
TRBV6-5,-,-,TRBJ2-7,TGTGCCAGCAGTTACTCGCTAGACGCCCACGAGCAGTACTTC,CASSYSLDAHEQYF
TRBV15,once,TRBD1,TRBJ2-1,TGTGCCACCAGCAGAGGCGGACAGGGGGCCCATGAGCAGTTCTTC,CATSRGGQGAHEQFF
TRBV30,-,-,TRBJ2-6,TGTGCCTGGGCGCCCGGGGCCAACGTCCTGACTTTC,CAWAPGANVLTF
TRBV6-5,-,TRBD1,TRBJ2-5,TGTGCCAGCAGTTACTACCGACAGGGTGGGGAGACCCAGTACTTC,CASSYYRQGGETQYF
TRBV7-2,-,TRBD1,TRBJ1-3,TGTGCCAGCAGCTCCTACCGGGACAGGGGTAACTCACGCCGAAACACCATATATTTT,CASSSYRDRGNSRRNTIYF
TRBV6-1,-,-,TRBJ1-2,TGTGCCAGCAGTGAGTACAACTATGGCTACACCTTC,CASSEYNYGYTF
TRBV7-2,-,-,TRBJ2-5,TGTGCCAGCAGCCTTGACAGGCTCCAAGAGACCCAGTACTTC,CASSLDRLQETQYF
TRBV28,-,-,TRBJ1-1,TGTGCCAGCAGCTCAAGAATTTCTGAAGCTTTCTTT,CASSSRISEAFF
TRBV27,-,-,TRBJ1-4,TGTGCCAGCAGTTTATATGCAGGGGCGCTTAATGAAAAACTGTTTTTT,CASSLYAGALNEKLFF
TRBV18,-,TRBD2,TRBJ2-5,TGTGCCAGCTCACCGGAAGCGGGAGGGCCTTTGGAGACCCAGTACTTC,CASSPEAGGPLETQYF
TRBV30,-,TRBD1,TRBJ2-7,TGTGCCTGGAGGGGACAGGGGGCCTCCTACGAGCAGTACTTC,CAWRGQGASYEQYF
TRBV30,-,-,TRBJ1-1,TGTGCCTGGAGTGGAGGTGTTAACACTGAAGCTTTCTTT,CAWSGGVNTEAFF
TRBV28,-,-,TRBJ2-7,TGTGCCAGCAGTTTGCCTTCCGACTCCCGCAGGGACGAGCAGTACTTC,CASSLPSDSRRDEQYF
TRBV19,once,-,TRBJ2-7,TGTGCCAGTAGTATAGCCACGGGGACCTACGAGCAGTACTTC,CASSIATGTYEQYF
TRBV7-6,-,-,TRBJ1-1,TGTGCCAGCAGCTTAGACCTCGACAGCATGAACACTGAAGCTTTCTTT,CASSLDLDSMNTEAFF
TRBV19,medium-sized,TRBD1,TRBJ1-5,TGTGCCAGTAGTAGGTCCGGGACAGGGGGCGTCCCCCAGCATTTT,CASSRSGTGGVPQHF
TRBV11-2,-,TRBD1,TRBJ2-7,TGTGCCAGCAGCCGGACAGGGGGAAACTACGAGCAGTACTTC,CASSRTGGNYEQYF
TRBV7-9,-,TRBD1,TRBJ1-2,TGTGCCAGCAGCTTAGGGACAGGGAACTATGGCTACACCTTC,CASSLGTGNYGYTF
TRBV7-2,-,TRBD1,TRBJ1-5,TGTGCCAGCAGCGACAGACAGGGTCACAATCAGCCCCAGCATTTT,CASSDRQGHNQPQHF
TRBV7-9,-,TRBD1,TRBJ2-7,TGTGCCAGCAGCGCCTGGACAGGGCCGACCTACGAGCAGTACTTC,CASSAWTGPTYEQYF
TRBV28,-,-,TRBJ2-7,TGTGCCAGCAGTTTAACGTTCGAGAACGAGCAGTACTTC,CASSLTFENEQYF
TRBV6-5,few,-,TRBJ1-5,TGTGCCAGCAGACCCGACAGACGAAACAATCAGCCCCAGCATTTT,CASRPDRRNNQPQHF
TRBV29-1,-,TRBD2,TRBJ2-1,TGCAGCGTTGTAGCGGGAGGGCCGGGTGAGCAGTTCTTC,CSVVAGGPGEQFF
TRBV19,-,-,TRBJ1-1,TGTGCCAGTAGTATTGAGGGGAGGGACACTGAAGCTTTCTTT,CASSIEGRDTEAFF